The text below deals with one TCR beta chain. Its specific antigen is unknown. It has no much larger one-base neighbor in the sample; base qualities were not kept. The sample originates from a study of T cell repertoires in cytomegalovirus infection (dated by TCRdb to the late 2010s). Background for the entire study: The HLA type of each donor mattered for the analysis, because public TCR beta signatures pointed to carriage of CMV infection along with the matching HLA type. The paper's findings and limits, for the study overall: In both this cohort and an independent cohort of more than 350 donors, the cumulative frequency of public TCR beta family members distinguished carriers of CMV infection plus the relevant HLA type. The ex vivo response was dominated by HLA-C-restricted CMV-specific TCR beta clonotypes, which also provided the single most frequent clonotype in two of eight donors.

These reads were obtained on an Illumina HiSeq 1500. The raw public reads went through TCRdb reprocessing: fastp at Q25, MiXCR clone calling, in-frame beta chains kept. Records with the same CDR3 protein are collapsed into one entry carrying the most frequent genes and DNA. In all, the sample holds fewer than 550,000 distinct CDR3 sequences, and about 26% of those were seen once. The top ten constitute 13% of the sample. Sequencing input: PBMCs. The sequence was collected from a human donor in good health (CMV status not recorded). Some clones in this sample may be carry-over from other donors' samples.

The nucleotide sequence reads as follows: TGTGCCAGCAGCCGCGGACTAGATGGTTATGGAGGGCAATTGGAGACCCAGTACTTC. The translation is CASSRGLDGYGGQLETQYF. The chain is encoded by TRBV12-3 or TRBV12-4 joined to TRBJ2-5; TRBD2 fits 7 bases in the junction. From its cysteine to its phenylalanine, the CDR3 spans 19 amino acids. Only CDR3 DNA remains: 57 bases, in frame from the first base. Trimmed from V: 6 bases; trimmed from J: 5 bases; junction bases lacking a gene match: 24.